This TCR beta chain derives from a study of T cells expressing NK-cell markers. Germline V gives CDR1 SEHNR, CDR2 FQNEAQ (reference sequence). The CDR3 is 15 residues long. After re-calling the 5' RACE reads, TCRdb lists one entry per CDR3 protein, DNA absent. This repertoire includes roughly 150,000 distinct CDR3 sequences. The V call is TRBV7-9, the J call TRBJ1-4; no DNA is available, so the TRBD1 call from TCRdb remains unchecked. The TCR sequence derives from a man aged 18-69 years in good health. Sequences were obtained from blood T cells: a sorted CD56 or NKG2C T cell subset, CD4+ or CD8+ T cells, or bulk PBMC T cells (not recorded which). The CDR3 sequence: CASSGEGATNEKLFF.